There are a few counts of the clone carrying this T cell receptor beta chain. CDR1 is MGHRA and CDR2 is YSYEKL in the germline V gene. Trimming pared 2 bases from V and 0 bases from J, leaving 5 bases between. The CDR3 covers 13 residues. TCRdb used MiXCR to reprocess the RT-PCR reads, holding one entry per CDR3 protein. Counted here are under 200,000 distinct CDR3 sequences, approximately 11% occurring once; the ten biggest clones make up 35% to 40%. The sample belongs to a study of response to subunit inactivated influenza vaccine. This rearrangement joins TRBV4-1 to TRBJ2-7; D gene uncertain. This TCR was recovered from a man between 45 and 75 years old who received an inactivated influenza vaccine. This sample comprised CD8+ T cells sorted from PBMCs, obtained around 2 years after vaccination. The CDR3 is CASSQYDSYEQYF. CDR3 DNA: TGCGCCAGCAGCCAATACGACTCCTACGAGCAGTACTTC.